These 10 T cell receptor beta chains were all obtained from the same sample, sequenced in a study of human T cells and chemical hapten exposure. TCRdb independently ran MiXCR on the 5' RACE reads; one entry per CDR3 protein. The data hold about 81,000 distinct CDR3 sequences, with about 7.7% observed a single time. Unfractionated whole blood yielded total RNA. All receptors derive from a male donor in good health.

The table lists this clonotype with many counts. The chain is built from TRBV29-1 and TRBJ1-1; 7 bases map to TRBD1. The germline CDR1 and CDR2 sequences are SQVTM and ANQGSEA. CDR3 length equals 13 residues. J lost 0 bases, V lost 7 bases, and 5 bases had no gene match. The CDR3 is CSADGTVNTEAFF. The CDR3, as DNA: TGCAGCGCCGACGGGACAGTGAACACTGAAGCTTTCTTT.

This clonotype has a handful of counts. The V call is TRBV27, the J call TRBJ1-6; 10 nucleotides agree with TRBD1. The length of the CDR3 is 16 residues. Germline V gene data show CDR1 as MNHEY and CDR2 as SMNVEV (reference sequence). V shed 5 bases, J shed 7 bases, and the junction held 8 bases outside the gene matches. CDR3 sequence (DNA): TGTGCCAGCAGTCTCTCCGGGACAGGGGCGAATTCACCCCTCCACTTT. Amino acid sequence: CASSLSGTGANSPLHF.

The chain couples TRBV6-2 or TRBV6-3 to TRBJ1-2, with D tentatively TRBD1 (5 bases). CDR1 and CDR2 (germline): MNHEY, SVGEGT. Trimming removed 2 bases at V and 4 bases at J, with 17 bases between. This CDR3 is built from 16 residues. In DNA, the CDR3 is TGTGCCAGCAGTTACCCCTCTCCAACAGGCGTCTATGGCTACACCTTC. This encodes CASSYPSPTGVYGYTF.

This clonotype was counted many times. The rearrangement links TRBV20-1 to TRBJ2-1, with D perhaps TRBD1 (5 bases). Germline V lookup: CDR1 DFQATT, CDR2 SNEGSKA (reference sequence). V was pared by 6 bases and J by 9 bases, with 18 bases between. CDR3 length equals 13 residues. CDR3 nucleotides: TGCAGTGCGCCACTGCAGGGCCCTAGTGAGCAGTTCTTC. Protein sequence: CSAPLQGPSEQFF.

At least ten counts were recorded for this clonotype. The rearrangement joins TRBV25-1 to TRBJ2-1; D is possibly TRBD2 (6 bases). V was trimmed by 1 base and J by 2 bases, leaving 15 bases between them. Germline V CDR1 and CDR2: MGHDK, SYGVNS. This CDR3 is 17 amino acids long. The chain's CDR3 is CASSEFKGGKAYNEQFF. CDR3 nucleotide sequence: TGTGCCAGCAGTGAATTCAAAGGCGGGAAAGCCTACAATGAGCAGTTCTTC.

This clonotype showed up many times. The rearrangement uses TRBV5-1 and TRBJ2-7; D might be TRBD1 or TRBD2, each matching 6 bases. The V gene lost 3 bases and the J gene lost 2 bases, with 15 bases spanning the gap. The length of the CDR3 is 15 residues. The germline gives CDR1 SGHRS, CDR2 YFSETQ. The CDR3 region is CASSSRRDKPYEQYF. CDR3 bases: TGCGCCAGCAGCTCACGGAGGGACAAGCCCTACGAGCAGTACTTC.

This clonotype has more than one count but fewer than ten. The genes are TRBV12-3 or TRBV12-4 and TRBJ1-5, with 9 bases that match TRBD1. Germline trimming cut 8 bases from V and 1 base from J; bases unmatched to any gene: 15. The length of the CDR3 is 18 residues. The CDR3 here is CASGTGTGLPSSNQPQHF. The CDR3 DNA reads as TGTGCCAGCGGAACCGGGACAGGGCTACCCTCGAGCAATCAGCCCCAGCATTTT.

This clonotype was counted ten times or more. The CDR3 nucleotides are TGTGCCAGCAGCTTGCGGCCGAACACCGGGGAGCTGTTTTTT. Protein sequence: CASSLRPNTGELFF. V is TRBV5-6 and J is TRBJ2-2; D ambiguous. The CDR3 has 14 amino acids. The ends were cut back, 1 base at V and 0 bases at J, with 4 bases in the middle. Germline V CDR1 and CDR2: SGHDT, YYEEEE. Full variable domain (remainder filled in from reference TRBV5-6 and TRBJ2-2): DAGVTQSPTHLIKTRGQQVTLRCSPKSGHDTVSWYQQALGQGPQFIFQYYEEEERQRGNFPDRFSGHQFPNYSSELNVNALLLGDSALYLCASSLRPNTGELFFGEGSRLTVL.

A few counts support this clonotype. The chain couples TRBV6-5 to TRBJ1-3; TRBD1 is a possible D gene (5 bases). CDR1 and CDR2 (germline): MNHEY, SVGAGI. The CDR3 is 16 amino acids. V was shortened by 0 bases and J by 3 bases, with 12 bases between the two germline ends. The chain's CDR3 is CASSYSIAGGGNTIYF. The CDR3 bases are TGTGCCAGCAGTTACTCGATTGCGGGGGGTGGAAACACCATATATTTT.

This clonotype has a handful of counts. This rearrangement joins TRBV12-3 or TRBV12-4 to TRBJ2-2; 8 bases match TRBD1. Trimming removed 6 bases from V and 5 bases from J; junction bases left unmatched: 8. The length of the CDR3 is 15 residues. The DNA for the CDR3 is TGTGCCAGCAGCGTTCTACAGGGGGGAACCGGGGAGCTGTTTTTT. It is translated as CASSVLQGGTGELFF.